These T cell receptor beta chains were read from a single sample in a study of cytomegalovirus exposure and HLA in healthy donors. The assay was immunoSEQ multiplex PCR, and TCRdb's table has in-frame clones only and misses some. The data hold roughly 160,000 clones, with roughly 80% observed a single time. Sample: PBMCs. The receptor source for this set is a woman in her twenties or thirties in good health and CMV-seropositive. The CDR3 runs from the conserved cysteine through the conserved F or W. The order of the fields is D gene, V gene, clone size, J gene, CDR3 DNA, CDR3 protein. D genes are given only for firm matches. The size of a clone is reported for some rows only, either as once, few or many, or as a class for expanded clones.

D gene: NA; V gene: TRBV27; clone size: NA; J gene: TRBJ1-1; CDR3 DNA: TGTGCCAGCACTGACGAGGGCGGGGTATCTGGTACTGAAGCTTTCTTT; CDR3 protein: CASTDEGGVSGTEAFF
D gene: TRBD2; V gene: TRBV4-3; clone size: NA; J gene: TRBJ2-3; CDR3 DNA: TGCGCCAGCAGCCAAGCTCTTAGCGGGGGCCTGCATACGCAGTATTTT; CDR3 protein: CASSQALSGGLHTQYF
D gene: TRBD2; V gene: TRBV7-3; clone size: NA; J gene: TRBJ2-3; CDR3 DNA: TGTGCCAGCAGCTTAACCCCTGGGGGTAGCGGGGGCCCTAGCACAGATACGCAGTATTTT; CDR3 protein: CASSLTPGGSGGPSTDTQYF
D gene: NA; V gene: TRBV7-2; clone size: NA; J gene: TRBJ1-1; CDR3 DNA: TGTGCCAGCAGCTTAGGAGGGATCGCCACTGAAGCTTTCTTT; CDR3 protein: CASSLGGIATEAFF
D gene: NA; V gene: TRBV4-3; clone size: NA; J gene: TRBJ1-5; CDR3 DNA: TGCGCCAGCAGCCAAGATAAGGACAGAGATCAGCCCCAGCATTTT; CDR3 protein: CASSQDKDRDQPQHF
D gene: TRBD2; V gene: TRBV7-2; clone size: NA; J gene: TRBJ2-1; CDR3 DNA: TGTGCCAGCAGCCGGGGGGGTGAGCAGTTCTTC; CDR3 protein: CASSRGGEQFF
D gene: TRBD1; V gene: TRBV5-4; clone size: NA; J gene: TRBJ1-4; CDR3 DNA: TGTGCCAGCAGCGCGTACTCAGGGGGCGAAGAAAAACTGTTTTTT; CDR3 protein: CASSAYSGGEEKLFF
D gene: TRBD1; V gene: TRBV25-1; clone size: NA; J gene: TRBJ1-2; CDR3 DNA: TGTGTGCCAGGGAGGGACAGGGGGAGAAAAATGCCGAACTATGGCTACACCTTC; CDR3 protein: CVPGRDRGRKMPNYGYTF
D gene: NA; V gene: TRBV25-1; clone size: NA; J gene: TRBJ2-1; CDR3 DNA: TGTGCCAGCAGTGAATTCGGCCAGGTACACTACAATGAGCAGTTCTTC; CDR3 protein: CASSEFGQVHYNEQFF
D gene: TRBD2; V gene: TRBV6-5; clone size: few; J gene: TRBJ2-3; CDR3 DNA: TGTGCCAGCAGTTATATAGCGGGTATCACAGATACGCAGTATTTT; CDR3 protein: CASSYIAGITDTQYF
D gene: TRBD2; V gene: TRBV4-2; clone size: NA; J gene: TRBJ2-3; CDR3 DNA: TGTGCCAGCAGCCAAGGCCGAGCGGGGGCAGGGGATACGCAGTATTTT; CDR3 protein: CASSQGRAGAGDTQYF
D gene: NA; V gene: TRBV4-2; clone size: NA; J gene: TRBJ2-1; CDR3 DNA: TGTGCCAGCAGCCAAGGCGAACAGGGCTTGAATGAGCAGTTCTTC; CDR3 protein: CASSQGEQGLNEQFF
D gene: TRBD1; V gene: TRBV7-2; clone size: NA; J gene: TRBJ1-1; CDR3 DNA: TGTGCCAGCAGCTCCCGGACAGGACGGGTCACTGAAGCTTTCTTT; CDR3 protein: CASSSRTGRVTEAFF
D gene: TRBD2; V gene: TRBV4-3; clone size: NA; J gene: TRBJ2-3; CDR3 DNA: TGCGCCAGCAGCCAACTAGCGGGGTCAGATACGCAGTATTTT; CDR3 protein: CASSQLAGSDTQYF
D gene: NA; V gene: TRBV7-7; clone size: NA; J gene: TRBJ1-3; CDR3 DNA: TGTGCCAGCAGCTTAGGGGGAGACTCTGGAAACACCATATATTTT; CDR3 protein: CASSLGGDSGNTIYF
D gene: NA; V gene: TRBV4-1; clone size: NA; J gene: TRBJ1-4; CDR3 DNA: TGCGCCAGCAACCACAGGGATGAAAAACTGTTTTTT; CDR3 protein: CASNHRDEKLFF
D gene: NA; V gene: TRBV4-1; clone size: NA; J gene: TRBJ1-3; CDR3 DNA: TGCGCCAGCAGCCAAGATCAAGAGGCTAGGGGAAACACCATATATTTT; CDR3 protein: CASSQDQEARGNTIYF